Given below is one T cell receptor (beta chain) in context. There is no known antigen for this receptor. Within one base of it there is no much larger clone, and no base qualities were kept. These data originate in a study of T-cell memory formation after mild COVID-19 (dated by TCRdb to the early 2020s). Background on the whole study: TCR sequence clusters from the two donors were found to be largely donor specific. Two young, previously healthy adult volunteers, one female and one male, were included in the cohort. T-cell clones expanding and contracting after mild COVID-19 in a couple of donors were tracked by longitudinal TCRalpha and TCRbeta repertoire sequencing. What the research found in general, with its limitations: The study covered only a couple of mild cases, and larger cohorts including severe cases with pre-infection samples were considered necessary. From day 15 to 85, contracting clones showed balanced CD4/CD8 phenotypes, whereas a second wave of clones that expanded from day 15 to 37 leaned towards CD4+. The detection of some responding clones in pre-infection memory suggests that pre-existing cross-reactive memory T cells joined the SARS-CoV-2 response. Whether the second-wave clones peaking on day 37 were SARS-CoV-2 specific was not confirmed. Contracting CD4+ clones were located mainly in the CM and EM memory subsets, whereas CD8+ clones were found to be enriched in EMRA.

Ficoll-Paque density gradient centrifugation was the method used to isolate PBMCs. TCRdb records Illumina NovaSeq 6000 as the sequencer. TCRalpha and TCRbeta cDNA libraries were constructed by 5'RACE with constant-segment primers, with sample barcodes and unique molecular identifiers being introduced. RNA was extracted from every sample with Trizol reagent. The libraries were amplified in two PCR steps, and the second step added a second sample barcode and Illumina TruSeq adapters. Sequencing of libraries was performed on an Illumina NovaSeq with 2 x 150 bp paired-end reads. Regarding the original processing steps: Demultiplexing of reads and collapsing into UMI-guided consensus sequences were performed with migec v1.2.7. Using mixcr v2.1.11, the UMI consensuses were aligned to TRA and TRB V and J templates and assembled into clonotypes. Clonotypes were classified as expanded or contracted when called significant by both edgeR and NoisET, with noise models trained on biological replicates. For edgeR calls, the thresholds were a false discovery rate-adjusted p below 0.01 and a log2 fold-change of 1. As an exploratory analysis of dynamics, PCA with hierarchical clustering was applied to max-normalized trajectories of the 1000 most abundant clonotypes. Separately sequenced CD4+ and CD8+ repertoires were used to assign the CD4 or CD8 phenotype of responding clones. The raw public reads went through TCRdb reprocessing: fastp at Q25, MiXCR clone calling, in-frame beta chains kept. Records with the same CDR3 protein are collapsed into one entry carrying the most frequent genes and DNA. TCRdb, not the original authors, processed these V and J calls. Counted in this sample were 250,000 or so distinct CDR3 sequences; 7.5% to 10% of them appeared once. Together, the top ten hold 22% of the sample.

The sequencing sample was made of PBMCs or a T cell subset sorted from them (not recorded which). This TCR was recovered from a man aged 18 to 30 who had mild COVID-19 (a few samples of this study predate the infection). The sample titles of this study are shuffled in the database, so cell type and time point are left out; the donor was told from shared clones.

The encoded CDR3 is CASSPRDRSTEAFF. The bases read TGCGCCAGCAGCCCCAGGGACAGGTCCACTGAAGCTTTCTTT. The rearranged segments are TRBV5-1 and TRBJ1-1, and 8 junctional nucleotides match TRBD1. The germline V gene encodes CDR1 SGHRS and CDR2 YFSETQ. The CDR3 runs 14 residues from the cysteine to the phenylalanine. Just CDR3 DNA is preserved here, 42 bases in frame from base 1. V lost 4 bases and J lost 4 bases, and the count of bases not matched to a germline gene is 6.